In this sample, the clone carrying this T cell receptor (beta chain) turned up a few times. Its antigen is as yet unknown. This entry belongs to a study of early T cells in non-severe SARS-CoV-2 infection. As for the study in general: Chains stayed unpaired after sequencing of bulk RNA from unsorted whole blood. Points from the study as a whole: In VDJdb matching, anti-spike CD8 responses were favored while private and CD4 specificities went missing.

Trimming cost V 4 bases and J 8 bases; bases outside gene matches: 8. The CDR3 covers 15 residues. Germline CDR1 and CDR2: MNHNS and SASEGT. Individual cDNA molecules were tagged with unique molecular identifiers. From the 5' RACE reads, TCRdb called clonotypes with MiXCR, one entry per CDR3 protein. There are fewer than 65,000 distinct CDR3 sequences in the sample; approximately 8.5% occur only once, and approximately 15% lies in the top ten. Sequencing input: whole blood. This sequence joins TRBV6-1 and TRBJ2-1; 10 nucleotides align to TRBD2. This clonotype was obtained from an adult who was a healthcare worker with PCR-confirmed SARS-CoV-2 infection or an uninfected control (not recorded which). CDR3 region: CASSGSSGRGYEQFF. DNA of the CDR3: TGTGCCAGCAGTGGCTCTAGCGGGAGAGGCTATGAGCAGTTCTTC.